These T cell receptor beta chains were read from a single sample in a study of shared clonotypes between healthy human individuals. Using immunoSEQ multiplex PCR, the repertoire was profiled, and TCRdb retains in-frame clones only, with some absent. The sample consists of over a million clones, 96% of them appearing once. Sequenced sample: naive CD4+ T cells sorted from blood. The receptors originated from a man aged 25-45 years in good health. CDR3s include the opening cysteine and the closing phenylalanine or tryptophan. D genes are given only for firm matches. Clone size appears in some rows only: once, few, many, or a class for an expanded clone.

abundance: .
v_gene: TRBV30
j_gene: TRBJ2-7
d_gene: TRBD2
CDR3nt: TGTGCCTTGACTAGCGGGAGGAACGAGCAGTACTTC
CDR3aa: CALTSGRNEQYF

abundance: .
v_gene: TRBV9
j_gene: TRBJ2-1
d_gene: .
CDR3nt: TGTGCCAGCAGCGTACTGCTAACGGGATGGGACAATGAGCAGTTCTTC
CDR3aa: CASSVLLTGWDNEQFF

abundance: .
v_gene: TRBV28
j_gene: TRBJ1-1
d_gene: .
CDR3nt: TGTGCCAGCAGCGGCACTGAAGCTTTCTTT
CDR3aa: CASSGTEAFF

abundance: .
v_gene: TRBV7-3
j_gene: TRBJ2-7
d_gene: TRBD2
CDR3nt: TGTGCCAGCAGCTCCCGGGGACTAGCGGCCTACGAGCAGTACTTC
CDR3aa: CASSSRGLAAYEQYF

abundance: .
v_gene: TRBV7-8
j_gene: TRBJ1-1
d_gene: TRBD1
CDR3nt: TGTGCCAGCAGCCTCACAGGGGTTTTGTACACTGAAGCTTTCTTT
CDR3aa: CASSLTGVLYTEAFF

abundance: .
v_gene: TRBV5-1
j_gene: TRBJ2-3
d_gene: .
CDR3nt: TGCGCCAGCAGCTCCTGGAGGGGTGCTAGCACAGATACGCAGTATTTT
CDR3aa: CASSSWRGASTDTQYF

abundance: .
v_gene: TRBV11-2
j_gene: TRBJ2-1
d_gene: TRBD2
CDR3nt: TGTGCCAGCAGACTAATGACTAGCGTGTACAATGAGCAGTTCTTC
CDR3aa: CASRLMTSVYNEQFF

abundance: .
v_gene: TRBV28
j_gene: TRBJ2-5
d_gene: .
CDR3nt: TGTGCCAGCAGTTCTGGCGGTAGAGGGACCCAGTACTTC
CDR3aa: CASSSGGRGTQYF

abundance: .
v_gene: TRBV21-1
j_gene: TRBJ1-1
d_gene: .
CDR3nt: TGTGCCTTGAATTCCGGAACGAACACTGAAGCTTTCTTT
CDR3aa: CALNSGTNTEAFF

abundance: .
v_gene: TRBV7-9
j_gene: TRBJ2-7
d_gene: .
CDR3nt: TGTGCCAGCAGCTACGGACCGGACGGCGAGCAGTACTTC
CDR3aa: CASSYGPDGEQYF

abundance: .
v_gene: TRBV4-3
j_gene: TRBJ2-1
d_gene: .
CDR3nt: TGCGCCAGCAGCCCACAGGGCTATGGTGAGCAGTTCTTC
CDR3aa: CASSPQGYGEQFF

abundance: .
v_gene: TRBV2
j_gene: TRBJ1-5
d_gene: .
CDR3nt: TGTGCCAGCTGCGAACGGACAAATCAGCCCCAGCATTTT
CDR3aa: CASCERTNQPQHF

abundance: .
v_gene: TRBV5-8
j_gene: TRBJ1-1
d_gene: .
CDR3nt: TGTGCCAGCAGCTTGAGACCGAACACTGAAGCTTTCTTT
CDR3aa: CASSLRPNTEAFF

abundance: .
v_gene: TRBV6-5
j_gene: TRBJ2-4
d_gene: .
CDR3nt: TGTGCCAGCAGCCCACCTGGGGCCAAAAACATTCAGTACTTC
CDR3aa: CASSPPGAKNIQYF

abundance: .
v_gene: TRBV28
j_gene: TRBJ2-7
d_gene: .
CDR3nt: TGTGCCAGCAGTCGCCAGGGGTTACCCTACGAGCAGTACTTC
CDR3aa: CASSRQGLPYEQYF

abundance: .
v_gene: TRBV15
j_gene: TRBJ2-7
d_gene: TRBD1
CDR3nt: TGTGCCACCAGCTCTGGACAGGGGTCGGACCACGAGCAGTACTTC
CDR3aa: CATSSGQGSDHEQYF

abundance: once
v_gene: TRBV13
j_gene: TRBJ2-5
d_gene: .
CDR3nt: TGTGCCCCTCCCTCGTGGTTTCCTCAAGAGACCCAGTACTTC
CDR3aa: CAPPSWFPQETQYF

abundance: .
v_gene: TRBV29-1
j_gene: TRBJ2-1
d_gene: .
CDR3nt: TGCAGCGTTGAAGATCGGGGCGGGACTCCCTACAATGAGCAGTTCTTC
CDR3aa: CSVEDRGGTPYNEQFF

abundance: once
v_gene: TRBV7-9
j_gene: TRBJ2-7
d_gene: .
CDR3nt: TGTGCCAGCAGCCTGGAGAGAATTGGATCCTACGAGCAGTACTTC
CDR3aa: CASSLERIGSYEQYF

abundance: .
v_gene: TRBV7-8
j_gene: TRBJ2-4
d_gene: .
CDR3nt: TGTGCCAGCAGCCCACGACTTTGGGACAACAAAAACATTCAGTACTTC
CDR3aa: CASSPRLWDNKNIQYF

abundance: once
v_gene: TRBV7-6
j_gene: TRBJ2-1
d_gene: TRBD1
CDR3nt: TGTGCCAGCAGCTTAGGACAGGGTCGTAACAATGAGCAGTTCTTC
CDR3aa: CASSLGQGRNNEQFF

abundance: once
v_gene: TRBV7-8
j_gene: TRBJ1-1
d_gene: .
CDR3nt: TGTGCCAGCAGCTTAGTCTCTGAAGCTTTCTTT
CDR3aa: CASSLVSEAFF

abundance: .
v_gene: TRBV7-9
j_gene: TRBJ2-7
d_gene: .
CDR3nt: TGTGCCAGCAGCGCCGGTTTCGAGGGCAGCTACGAGCAGTACTTC
CDR3aa: CASSAGFEGSYEQYF

abundance: .
v_gene: TRBV7-9
j_gene: TRBJ2-1
d_gene: .
CDR3nt: TGTGCCAGCAGCTTGGTACTTTACAATGAGCAGTTCTTC
CDR3aa: CASSLVLYNEQFF

abundance: .
v_gene: TRBV7-2
j_gene: TRBJ2-7
d_gene: .
CDR3nt: TGTGCCAGCAGCTTTACCTCCAGATTGGGGGACTACGAGCAGTACTTC
CDR3aa: CASSFTSRLGDYEQYF

abundance: .
v_gene: TRBV5-1
j_gene: TRBJ1-3
d_gene: .
CDR3nt: TGCGCCAGCAGCTTGGGGGAATCTGGAAACACCATATATTTT
CDR3aa: CASSLGESGNTIYF

abundance: .
v_gene: TRBV13
j_gene: TRBJ2-7
d_gene: TRBD2
CDR3nt: TGTGCCAGCAGGGAAGCGGGAGCGGACCACGAGCAGTACTTC
CDR3aa: CASREAGADHEQYF

abundance: .
v_gene: TRBV6-6
j_gene: TRBJ1-2
d_gene: .
CDR3nt: TGTGCCAGCAGTTCCTTAATGAGTGGCTACACCTTC
CDR3aa: CASSSLMSGYTF

abundance: .
v_gene: TRBV9
j_gene: TRBJ1-5
d_gene: .
CDR3nt: TGTGCCAGCAGCGTAGGACCGGGGAGTAGGGGCAATCAGCCCCAGCATTTT
CDR3aa: CASSVGPGSRGNQPQHF

abundance: .
v_gene: TRBV14
j_gene: TRBJ2-4
d_gene: .
CDR3nt: TGTGCCAGCAGCCAAGATCCCCAGGGGTTAAACATTCAGTACTTC
CDR3aa: CASSQDPQGLNIQYF

abundance: .
v_gene: TRBV19
j_gene: TRBJ1-5
d_gene: .
CDR3nt: TGTGCCAGTACTTTCCAGAAAGGTAGCAATCAGCCCCAGCATTTT
CDR3aa: CASTFQKGSNQPQHF

abundance: many
v_gene: TRBV5-1
j_gene: TRBJ2-5
d_gene: .
CDR3nt: TGCGCCAGCAGCTCCCAAGAGACCCAGTACTTC
CDR3aa: CASSSQETQYF